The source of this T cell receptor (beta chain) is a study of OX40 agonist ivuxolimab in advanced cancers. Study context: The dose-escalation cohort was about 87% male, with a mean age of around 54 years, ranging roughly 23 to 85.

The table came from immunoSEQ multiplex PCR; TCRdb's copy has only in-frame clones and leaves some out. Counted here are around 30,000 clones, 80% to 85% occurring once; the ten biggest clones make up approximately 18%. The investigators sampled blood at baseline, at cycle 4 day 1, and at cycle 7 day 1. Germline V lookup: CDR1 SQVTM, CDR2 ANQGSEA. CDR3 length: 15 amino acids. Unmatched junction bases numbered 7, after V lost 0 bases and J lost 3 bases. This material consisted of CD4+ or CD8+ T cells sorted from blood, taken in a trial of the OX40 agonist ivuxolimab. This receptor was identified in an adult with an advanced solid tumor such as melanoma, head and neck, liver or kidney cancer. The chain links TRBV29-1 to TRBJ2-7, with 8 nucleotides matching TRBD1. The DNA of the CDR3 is TGCAGCGTTGAAGATCCTGAGACAGGGGTCTACGAGCAGTACTTC. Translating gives CSVEDPETGVYEQYF.